Listed below are T cell receptor beta chains from one sample, sequenced in a study of cytotoxic CD8 clonotypes in ibrutinib-treated CLL. Sequencing was performed with immunoSEQ multiplex PCR; in TCRdb, only in-frame clones are kept and a portion is missing. Among some 170,000 clones listed, more than 70% were seen once. This material consisted of PBMCs, taken at disease progression, from a patient treated with ibrutinib. The receptor set was obtained from a human donor with chronic lymphocytic leukemia. The CDR3 runs from the conserved cysteine through the conserved F or W. D genes are given only for firm matches. Clone sizes are given selectively: once, few, many, or a class where the clone is expanded.

TRBV29-1	-	12	TRBJ1-2	TRBD1	TGCAGCGTTGAACGGGACAGCCATGGCTACACCTTC	CSVERDSHGYTF
TRBV7-6	-	16	TRBJ2-5	-	TGTGCCAGCAGCTTGGCGGGACGGATGATTATAGAGACCCAGTACTTC	CASSLAGRMIIETQYF
TRBV4-3	-	14	TRBJ2-1	-	TGCGCCAGCAGCCAAGATTTCTCTGAGGGCGAGCAGTTCTTC	CASSQDFSEGEQFF
TRBV5-6	-	14	TRBJ1-2	TRBD1	TGTGCCAGCAGCTTCGGACAGGGGAACTATGGCTACACCTTC	CASSFGQGNYGYTF
TRBV9	-	16	TRBJ2-3	-	TGTGCCAGCAGCGCAGGGAGGAGGGGCCCAGTAGATACGCAGTATTTT	CASSAGRRGPVDTQYF
TRBV19	-	13	TRBJ2-7	-	TGTGCCAGTAGTATAGCTCCGTTCTACGAGCAGTACTTC	CASSIAPFYEQYF
TRBV30	-	14	TRBJ2-2	-	TGTGCCTTAGCTGAGGACGTGAACACCGGGGAGCTGTTTTTT	CALAEDVNTGELFF
TRBV14	-	15	TRBJ1-1	-	TGTGCCAGCAGCCAAGGGAACAGGCTCCTCACTGAAGCTTTCTTT	CASSQGNRLLTEAFF
TRBV14	-	11	TRBJ2-5	-	TGTGCCAGCAGCCAAGGGGGGACCCAGTACTTC	CASSQGGTQYF
TRBV29-1	-	13	TRBJ2-7	-	TGCAGCGTAAGACAGGGAGGGCGAAACGAGCAGTACTTC	CSVRQGGRNEQYF
TRBV27	-	13	TRBJ1-2	-	TGTGCCAGCAGGGCAGGCCGGGAAGGTGGCTACACCTTC	CASRAGREGGYTF
TRBV7-8	-	15	TRBJ2-1	-	TGTGCCAGCAGCTTTAGCGGGACAGGGTCGCATGAGCAGTTCTTC	CASSFSGTGSHEQFF
TRBV7-9	-	14	TRBJ2-7	TRBD2	TGTGCCAGCAGCTTAGGGGCGGGAGGGCACGAGCAGTACTTC	CASSLGAGGHEQYF
TRBV11-2	-	15	TRBJ1-4	-	TGTGCCAGCAGCTTAGCTGGGCAGGTTAATGAAAAACTGTTTTTT	CASSLAGQVNEKLFF
TRBV5-1	-	18	TRBJ1-1	TRBD1	TGCGCCAGCAGCTTGGCGGCGAGACAGGGCTCCCCGAACACTGAAGCTTTCTTT	CASSLAARQGSPNTEAFF
TRBV5-6	few	14	TRBJ2-3	-	TGTGCCAGCAGCCCGGAAAAATGGGCAGATACGCAGTATTTT	CASSPEKWADTQYF
TRBV15	-	17	TRBJ1-5	-	TGTGCCACCAGCAGAATATCGAAAACCAAAAGCAATCAGCCCCAGCATTTT	CATSRISKTKSNQPQHF
TRBV2	few	13	TRBJ1-2	-	TGTGCCAGCTTGCCCCGCGGAGGCTATGGCTACACCTTC	CASLPRGGYGYTF
TRBV7-9	-	15	TRBJ2-7	TRBD2	TGTGCCAGCAGCATTACTAGCGGGAGGGCCAACGAGCAGTACTTC	CASSITSGRANEQYF
TRBV2	-	15	TRBJ2-2	TRBD2	TGTGCCAGCAGTGATAGCGGGAGGCACACCGGGGAGCTGTTTTTT	CASSDSGRHTGELFF
TRBV9	-	15	TRBJ1-1	TRBD1	TGTGCCAGCAGCCTAGGACAGGGGGGATACACTGAAGCTTTCTTT	CASSLGQGGYTEAFF
TRBV19	-	14	TRBJ1-1	-	TGTGCCAGTAGTAATCAGGGTAGGTACACTGAAGCTTTCTTT	CASSNQGRYTEAFF
TRBV4-3	-	14	TRBJ1-2	-	TGCGCCAGCAGCCAAGAACTATCGGGGGTTGGCTACACCTTC	CASSQELSGVGYTF
TRBV27	-	13	TRBJ2-7	TRBD1	TGTGCCAGCAGGACAGACAGGGGCGGGGAGCAGTACTTC	CASRTDRGGEQYF
TRBV4-3	-	14	TRBJ2-7	TRBD2	TGCGCCAGCAGCCGGGACGGGAGGTCCTACGAGCAGTACTTC	CASSRDGRSYEQYF
TRBV19	-	12	TRBJ2-7	-	TGTGCCAGTAGTTTCCCCAGGGGCGAGCAGTACTTC	CASSFPRGEQYF
TRBV28	-	15	TRBJ1-1	TRBD1	TGTGCCAGCAGCCCTACCGGGACAGTGAACACTGAAGCTTTCTTT	CASSPTGTVNTEAFF
TRBV19	-	14	TRBJ1-5	TRBD1	TGTGCCAGTAGTGGGACAGGGGGCAGACAGCCCCAGCATTTT	CASSGTGGRQPQHF
TRBV5-1	once	13	TRBJ2-2	-	TGCGCCAGCAGCTTGGCGTACACCGGGGAGCTGTTTTTT	CASSLAYTGELFF
TRBV9	-	16	TRBJ1-2	-	TGTGCCAGCAGCGTAGATTCAGTCTCCGCTAACTATGGCTACACCTTC	CASSVDSVSANYGYTF
TRBV5-1	-	14	TRBJ1-2	TRBD1	TGCGCCAGCAGCCCCGGGGACAGGGGGGGAGGCTACACCTTC	CASSPGDRGGGYTF
TRBV5-1	-	14	TRBJ2-3	-	TGCGCCAGCAGCTTGCGAGCTAGCACAGATACGCAGTATTTT	CASSLRASTDTQYF
TRBV28	-	14	TRBJ2-7	-	TGTGCCAGCAGTTTGCCTAGCAGAGTCGACGAGCAGTACTTC	CASSLPSRVDEQYF
TRBV5-1	-	15	TRBJ1-2	-	TGCGCCAGCAGCAACCCGGAGCAGGCCAACTATGGCTACACCTTC	CASSNPEQANYGYTF
TRBV28	-	15	TRBJ1-5	TRBD1	TGTGCCAGCAGTCTCCGGACAGGGGGAGGTCAGCCCCAGCATTTT	CASSLRTGGGQPQHF
TRBV27	-	15	TRBJ2-7	TRBD2	TGTGCCAGCAGTTTATATAGCGGGAACCCCTACGAGCAGTACTTC	CASSLYSGNPYEQYF
TRBV5-4	-	13	TRBJ2-7	-	TGTGCCAGCAGCTCCCCAGCGACCTACGAGCAGTACTTC	CASSSPATYEQYF
TRBV4-3	-	17	TRBJ2-1	TRBD2	TGCGCCAGCAGCAGAGGCGGCCTAGCGGAGACCTACAATGAGCAGTTCTTC	CASSRGGLAETYNEQFF
TRBV19	-	14	TRBJ2-5	-	TGTGCCAGTAGTACGCAGGGTTACCAAGAGACCCAGTACTTC	CASSTQGYQETQYF
TRBV6-6	once	14	TRBJ1-5	-	TGTGCCAGCAGTAAAAACTCTCCCAATCAGCCCCAGCATTTT	CASSKNSPNQPQHF
TRBV7-3	-	15	TRBJ2-1	TRBD2	TGTGCCAGCAGCTTGCTAGCGGGGGCCTACAATGAGCAGTTCTTC	CASSLLAGAYNEQFF